Presented here are 19 T cell receptor beta chains from one specimen sequenced in a study of cytomegalovirus exposure and HLA in healthy donors. The PCR was carried out with 60 Vbeta primers and 13 Jbeta primers. Some clones are missing from TCRdb's copy, which holds only in-frame ones; the method was immunoSEQ multiplex PCR. The sample table includes about 140,000 clones. The sequenced sample was PBMCs. These receptors all come from a male donor in good health and CMV-seronegative.

The chain carries TRBV6-5 and TRBJ1-4; D is perhaps TRBD1 (5 bases). The V gene's germline CDR1 is MNHEY and CDR2 SVGAGI. Trimming took off 6 bases at V and 8 bases at J, with 16 bases between the two ends. CDR3 length: 14 amino acids. The CDR3 nucleotides read TGTGCCAGCAGAGACAGAGGAATGAGGGAAAAACTGTTTTTT. It encodes CASRDRGMREKLFF.

This chain connects TRBV4-2 to TRBJ2-7; 8 bases map to TRBD2. The germline CDR1 and CDR2 sequences are LGHNA and YNFKEQ. The CDR3 is 16 amino acids. V was clipped by 1 base and J by 2 bases; unmatched bases: 7. The DNA of the CDR3 is TGTGCCAGCAGCCAAGGTACCGCGGGGGGTCCCTACGAGCAGTACTTC. Its protein is CASSQGTAGGPYEQYF.

The V and J genes are TRBV29-1 and TRBJ2-7, with TRBD2 matching over 13 bases. V lost 4 bases and J lost 6; bases outside the gene matches: 9. There are 15 residues in the CDR3. Germline V gene sequence: CDR1 SQVTM, CDR2 ANQGSEA. Written as DNA, the CDR3 is TGCAGCGTTGCGGAACTAGCGGGAGGGCCACCCGAGCAGTACTTC. It yields the protein CSVAELAGGPPEQYF.

The rearrangement joins TRBV5-6 to TRBJ2-7; D is unclear. Looked up from germline, CDR1 is SGHDT and CDR2 is YYEEEE. The V end lost 2 bases, the J end lost 3 bases, and 15 bases lay between the germline ends. This CDR3 is 15 amino acids long. The chain's CDR3 is CASSLNGDGHYEQYF. CDR3 sequence (DNA): TGTGCCAGCAGCTTAAACGGAGACGGCCACTACGAGCAGTACTTC.

The CDR3 nucleotides are TGTGCCAGCAGCTTGTGGCGGGGAGAGATTTCAGAGACCCAGTACTTC. Translated: CASSLWRGEISETQYF. The V and J genes are TRBV7-6 and TRBJ2-5; maybe TRBD2 (6 bases). The germline gives CDR1 SGHVS, CDR2 FNYEAQ. The CDR3 is 16 residues long. The germline V and J ends were trimmed by 3 bases and 4 bases, with 18 bases remaining between them.

A word on this clone: The junction does not match germline at one end; this may be a read error. The V call is TRBV9, the J call TRBJ2-3, with D perhaps matching TRBD2 (5 bases). The CDR3 has 17 residues. Germline V gives CDR1 SGDLS, CDR2 YYNGEE. This CDR3 reads CVSSASERAVSTDTQYF. The DNA for the CDR3 is TGTGTCAGCAGCGCCAGTGAAAGAGCGGTAAGCACAGATACGCAGTATTTT.

As concerns this clone: The sample has other DNA sequences that encode this CDR3 too. This chain connects TRBV18 to TRBJ2-1; 8 nucleotides match TRBD2. CDR3 length equals 15 residues. Germline CDR1 reads KGHSH; CDR2 reads LQKENI. V lost 6 bases to trimming and J lost 4 bases; unmatched junction nucleotides: 8. CDR3 nucleotides: TGTGCCAGCTCCCCTCTTAGCGGGACTTACAATGAGCAGTTCTTC. Its translation: CASSPLSGTYNEQFF.

The CDR3 DNA follows: TGTGCCAGCAGTGAAAATCCGGGACAGGGGGTTGAAGGCTACACCTTC. This gives the protein CASSENPGQGVEGYTF. The chain has TRBV2 and TRBJ1-2; 11 bases align to TRBD1. The CDR3 length is 16 residues. CDR1 is SNHLY and CDR2 is FYNNEI in the germline V gene. V was pared by 2 bases and J by 8 bases, with 10 bases of the junction left unmatched.

The rearrangement links TRBV27 to TRBJ2-1; D perhaps matches TRBD1 (6 bases). Germline V gene sequence: CDR1 MNHEY, CDR2 SMNVEV (reference sequence). V was cut by 4 bases and J by 0 bases, with 13 bases left in between. The CDR3 contains 16 residues. CDR3 nucleotides: TGTGCCAGCAGTTCCATTGACAGGCTCTCCTACAATGAGCAGTTCTTC. Protein product: CASSSIDRLSYNEQFF.

As regards this clone: The limits of the CDR3 on the DNA are not certain, so only TCRdb's listed CDR3 is given. This chain joins TRBV19 and TRBJ2-6; the table's D call, TRBD1, was not checked against the DNA. Germline V gene sequence: CDR1 LNHDA, CDR2 SQIVND (reference sequence). From its first to its last residue, the CDR3 has 15 amino acids. This chain's CDR3 is CASSIWGSGANVLTF.

The chain joins TRBV5-6 to TRBJ2-1; 9 bases are shared with TRBD2. Germline CDR1 reads SGHDT; CDR2 reads YYEEEE. Unmatched junction bases numbered 2, after V lost 0 bases and J lost 4 bases. This CDR3 is built from 15 residues. The CDR3: CASSLGTSVYNEQFF. In nucleotides, the CDR3 is TGTGCCAGCAGCTTGGGGACTAGCGTGTACAATGAGCAGTTCTTC.

J is TRBJ2-5 and V is TRBV29-1, with D perhaps matching TRBD2 (5 bases). Per germline, CDR1 SQVTM and CDR2 ANQGSEA. The CDR3 is made up of 12 amino acids. V lost 2 bases, J lost 5 bases, and 9 bases lay in between. CDR3 loop: CSVESGPETQYF. The CDR3 coding sequence is TGCAGCGTTGAAAGCGGTCCGGAGACCCAGTACTTC.

The chain joins TRBV2 to TRBJ1-5; 8 bases fit TRBD1. The length of the CDR3 is 13 residues. Germline V gene sequence: CDR1 SNHLY, CDR2 FYNNEI. V was clipped by 6 bases and J by 4 bases; unmatched bases: 2. Here the CDR3 reads CASRDRGNQPQHF. CDR3 DNA sequence: TGTGCCAGCAGAGACAGGGGAAATCAGCCCCAGCATTTT.

V and J are TRBV29-1 and TRBJ1-1, with D possibly matching TRBD1 (6 bases). CDR3 length: 13 residues. V was cut by 7 bases and J by 5 bases, with 17 bases left in between. CDR1 is SQVTM and CDR2 is ANQGSEA in the germline V gene. In DNA form, the CDR3 reads TGCAGCGCCTGTGGGGGGGCTGGTACTGAAGCTTTCTTT. As protein: CSACGGAGTEAFF.

This chain uses TRBV29-1 with TRBJ2-7; the match to TRBD1 covers 10 bases. Germline loops: CDR1 SQVTM, CDR2 ANQGSEA. This CDR3 is 14 amino acids long. The V gene end was trimmed by 6 bases and the J gene end by 2 bases; junction bases not matched to a gene: 7. The DNA of the CDR3 is TGCAGCGTAGGAGGACAGGGGGGCCCCTACGAGCAGTACTTC. Amino acids: CSVGGQGGPYEQYF.

V is TRBV19 and J is TRBJ2-2; D call uncertain. This CDR3 region has 13 residues. Germline assignment: CDR1 LNHDA and CDR2 SQIVND (reference sequence). V was pared by 4 bases and J by 3 bases, with 6 bases between. This CDR3 is CASSRQYTGELFF. The CDR3 region has the DNA TGTGCCAGTAGTAGGCAGTACACCGGGGAGCTGTTTTTT.

This sequence joins TRBV15 and TRBJ1-2; D unclear. The CDR3 sequence is 17 residues long. The V gene lost 3 bases and the J gene lost 2 bases, with 19 bases spanning the gap. Looked up from germline, CDR1 is LNHNV and CDR2 is YYDKDF (reference sequence). The CDR3, as DNA: TGTGCCACCAGCAGTATGGGCTTAGACCTACCGAACTATGGCTACACCTTC. Translation: CATSSMGLDLPNYGYTF.

The chain combines TRBV30 with TRBJ1-4; D remains unclear. Germline assignment: CDR1 GTSNPN and CDR2 SVGIG (reference sequence). Trimming shortened V by 3 bases and J by 6 bases, and 14 bases separated the two germline ends. CDR3 length: 14 amino acids. The CDR3 region has the DNA TGTGCCTGGAGGGCCTTTGGGCAGTATGAAAAACTGTTTTTT. Translated: CAWRAFGQYEKLFF.

The V call is TRBV18, the J call TRBJ1-2; the D gene is possibly TRBD1 (6 bases). CDR1 KGHSH and CDR2 LQKENI come from the germline V gene. With 6 bases removed from V and 4 bases from J, the gap between germline ends came to 12 bases. The CDR3 length is 13 residues. The CDR3 here is CASSRTDAYGYTF. CDR3 in DNA: TGTGCCAGCTCGCGGACAGACGCCTATGGCTACACCTTC.